The source of this T cell receptor (beta chain) is a study of cytomegalovirus exposure and HLA in healthy donors (TCRdb year 2017). General notes on the study: In an earlier analysis of 587 of the donors, 276 Gb of sequence data and 90 million to 120 million unique TCR beta sequences from 150 million to 200 million T cells were reported. An earlier analysis of more than 450 of the donors used high-throughput TCR beta sequencing to judge whether each TCR beta V gene segment behaved as functional or pseudogenic. Around 330 gigabases of sequencing data and around 80 million unique TCR sequences made up an early release that covered some 640 HLA-typed donors. Besides the first cohort of approximately 670 subjects, a separate validation cohort made up of 95 to 150 different subjects was used. In a later analysis, previously published TCR beta repertoires from 550 to 750 donors were re-analyzed and high-resolution HLA genotyping was added so that TCR occurrence patterns could be studied. Because of strong linkage in the cohort, a handful of DR-DQ haplotypes were treated as single units for association and clustering. A later genetic analysis took genome-wide SNP genotypes for about 65% of the 666 donors and used that subset as a discovery cohort. Both class I and class II loci were covered by HLA typing, at four-digit resolution. Rather than using new phenotypic data, the later analysis identified candidate immune exposures from TCR beta sequences and from how often those sequences occurred across donors. Donor age, sex, ethnicity and CMV serostatus were compiled alongside the repertoire data. On average, around 240,000 unique TCR beta nucleotide sequences were sequenced per donor among 350 to 400 genotyped donors of the cohort, with about 19% of those sequences being non-productive. The number of typed donors differed by locus: about 620-640 for A, B, C, DRB1 and DQB1; approximately 540 for DQA1; 606 for DPA1; and roughly 450 for DPB1. Of the 398 genotyped donors, around 81% fell in the genetic ancestry cluster associated with self-reported Caucasian donors. The T cell repertoires of 666 subjects were profiled by immunosequencing and related to cytomegalovirus serostatus. High-throughput TCR immunosequencing, statistical association of individual TCRs with disease status, and machine learning were combined to predict cytomegalovirus infection status. The aim of the study was to test whether cataloging public T cell receptors could identify signatures of past pathogen exposure. Every discovery cohort repertoire had been produced on one sequencing platform.

On this clone: Its antigen target is currently unknown. Per-base quality was not reported, and no clone a single base away is much larger than it.

In total, 630 or so healthy bone marrow donors made up the cohort. At the time of sampling, all cohort members were nominally healthy, though unrecorded immune exposures were likely present. The donor tested CMV seronegative, placing the donor among the 350 to 400 seronegative members of the cohort. A peripheral blood sample was provided by each donor, and peripheral blood mononuclear cells were used for TCR beta sequencing. The Qiagen DNeasy Blood Extraction Kit was used to extract genomic DNA from the blood cell samples. The study at large found these results: Compared with equally common non-associated chains, HLA-associated TCR beta chains in a later analysis were more clonally expanded and had lower generation probabilities. In vitro tests confirmed that three of the cytomegalovirus-associated TCR beta chains recognize cytomegalovirus antigens. In a later genetic analysis, a missense DCLRE1C variant was associated with V-gene and J-gene trimming of TCR beta chains, and the association was replicated in an independent cohort. Assigning TCR associations to individual alleles was difficult when HLA alleles, especially DR and DQ, strongly co-occurred. In a later analysis, several top co-occurrence clusters were reported to appear linked to parvovirus B19, influenza, CMV and Epstein-Barr virus. Immune exposure information for the cohort was limited to CMV serostatus. At a false discovery rate of 0.05, a later analysis linked some 17,000 TCR beta sequences to specific HLA alleles. In this cohort, only TCR beta chains were sequenced, and detectable features were limited by the absence of alpha or paired-chain data. According to a later analysis, TCR association rates differed among HLA loci, with DRB1 alleles showing the most associated TCRs and HLA-C alleles showing the fewest. Cytomegalovirus status was reported to be diagnosed by the classifier with high specificity and sensitivity in both the original and validation cohorts. Because the 87-base-pair reads could not distinguish some IMGT-functional V segments, including TRBV6-2 and TRBV6-3, those segments were excluded. According to the authors, the approach could potentially be generalized to other disease states and immunological phenotypes. The earlier analysis of approximately 540 of the donors excluded some 15 rarely observed V segments, including chromosome 9 orphons, because counts were too low. Correlated functional status among segregating V segments might be attributable to linkage disequilibrium, but an unknown experimental factor could not be ruled out. A later analysis found that most CMV-associated TCR beta chains appeared HLA-restricted, with HLA associations seemingly driven largely by CMV exposure. A later genetic analysis reported fewer N-insertions in productive TCRs among donors in an Asian-associated ancestry cluster than the roughly 620-donor mean. An earlier analysis of around 540 of the donors showed that most TCR beta V segments appeared in productive rearrangements either about 87% or about 30% of the time, which broadly matched IMGT annotations. A further reported finding was that TCR beta sequences accurately predicted the HLA-A and HLA-B alleles for most subjects in the first cohort. In the study, 150 to 200 TCR beta chains were listed as associated with cytomegalovirus. The presence/absence analyses assumed that sequencing depth was roughly uniform across donors, and that assumption may not be true. A group of highly shared sequence variants was considered likely to be a technical artifact of the sequencing pipeline. HLA typing was unavailable for some donors at each locus, so association tests used only the typed subset. Most TCR sequences were seen in very few donors, while some public TCRs were found in many individuals.

Library generation was performed with the immunoSEQ multiplex PCR assay. For the multiplex PCR, a mixture combining 60 forward primers for TCR Vbeta segments and 13 reverse primers for TCR Jbeta segments was used. The CDR3 region of rearranged TCR beta genes was amplified from genomic DNA by a multiplex PCR assay. On the Illumina HiSeq System, the amplified TCR beta libraries were sequenced as 87-base-pair reads. Per the source publication's procedure: A later analysis counted tens of millions of unique TCR beta chains across the approximately 700 repertoires, and roughly 9.9 million of these chains were shared by at least two donors. Raw reads were error-corrected and collapsed into unique sequences with a nearest-neighbor algorithm that merged closely related sequences to remove PCR and sequencing errors. Alignment of CDR3 sequences to IMGT reference sequences was used to assign V, D and J gene segments. For a sequence to be retained, at least a six-nucleotide match to both a V gene segment and a J gene segment was required. Rearrangements were called productive when the CDR3 lacked stop codons and stayed in frame with V and J; all others were non-productive. Following IMGT convention, CDR3 was defined as the stretch from the second conserved V-encoded cysteine to the conserved J-encoded phenylalanine. Sequences without an unambiguous match to a single V gene segment were excluded from the earlier analysis of about 600 of the donors. An earlier analysis of several hundred of the donors called V segments functional above 56.7% productive rearrangements and segregating when the between-donor standard deviation exceeded 5%. To diagnose cytomegalovirus status from the catalog of TCR beta chain sequences, a statistical classification framework was built. V and J gene assignment, in a later analysis, came from comparing TCR nucleotide sequences with IMGT/GENE-DB human TR gene sequences. A later analysis assigned CDR3 sequences and most-parsimonious VDJ recombination scenarios with the TCRdist pipeline. A later analysis defined each TCR beta chain by its CDR3 amino acid sequence plus V-gene family, and excluded reads lacking a unique V-gene family. To address suspected cross-contamination and a sequencing artifact, a later analysis removed around 600 highly shared, low-generation-probability nucleotide sequences. A later analysis calculated a clonal expansion index for each public chain from normalized within-repertoire ranks of inferred template counts. In a later analysis, generation probabilities were computed with a VDJ recombination model fitted to out-of-frame rearrangements, and the resulting probabilities were checked against IGoR. Hypergeometric tests were used in a later analysis to score TCR-TCR, TCR-HLA and TCR-CMV co-occurrence, with a repertoire-size bias correction applied to the TCR pairs. False discovery rates were estimated in a later analysis by permuting HLA or CMV assignments 20 times. A later analysis grouped co-occurring TCRs with DBSCAN, adding TCRdist sequence similarity when clustering within HLA-allele-positive subsets. Repertoires with fewer than 30,000 or more than 120,000 public chains, plus five repertoires with anomalous nucleotide sharing, were excluded from co-occurrence clustering. Entries here come from immuneACCESS through TCRdb and include only in-frame sequences with V and J called. Some clones fail to appear in such tables; in the studies checked, an unresolved V gene covers under half of the shortfall, and the cause of the remainder is unknown. D and trimming were read from the DNA, whereas the V and J calls and clone size are those reported in that table. The sample includes about 150,000 clones, with approximately 72% observed a single time. The top ten clones comprise roughly 1.4% of the sample.

The germline V gene gives CDR1 as SGHRS and CDR2 as YFSETQ. The germline V end is reduced by 3 bases and the J end by 5 bases; junction bases left unmatched: 6. The CDR3 runs 14 amino acids, cysteine and phenylalanine included. The retained sequence is limited to the CDR3, 42 bases, with the frame set at the first base. The clonotype was recovered from a man aged 18 to 30 in good health and CMV-seronegative. The sequencing sample was made of PBMCs. The rearrangement joined TRBV5-1 to TRBJ2-7, with 9 bases aligning to TRBD1. CDR3 sequence: CASSWDREGNEQYF. The DNA sequence is as follows: TGCGCCAGCAGCTGGGACAGGGAGGGAAACGAGCAGTACTTC.